Listed here are 22 T cell receptor beta chains from one sample, sequenced in a study of blood T cell repertoires in COVID-19. Sequenced by immunoSEQ multiplex PCR; TCRdb stores in-frame clones only, minus some. Of roughly 180,000 clones detected, approximately 81% appear once; the ten largest clones hold around 5.4%. Sequencing was performed on peripheral blood. The receptors come from a woman aged 45-65 years with COVID-19, enrolled during active disease.

The genes are TRBV2 and TRBJ2-7; D is undetermined. This CDR3 contains 12 residues. Germline V gene lookup returns CDR1 SNHLY and CDR2 FYNNEI. Trimming left V 5 bases short and J 7 bases short, with 12 bases between. The CDR3 region has the DNA TGTGCCAGCAGTCAGGATTCTCGGGAGCAGTACTTC. Its translation is CASSQDSREQYF. The full variable domain, completed using reference TRBV2 and TRBJ2-7, is EPEVTQTPSHQVTQMGQEVILRCVPISNHLYFYWYRQILGQKVEFLVSFYNNEISEKSEIFDDQFSVERPDGSNFTLKIRSTKLEDSAMYFCASSQDSREQYFGPGTRLTVT.

The J gene is TRBJ2-7, the V gene TRBV28, with a possible D match to TRBD2 (5 bases). Trimming took off 4 bases at V and 3 bases at J, with 16 bases between the two ends. The germline V gene encodes CDR1 MDHEN and CDR2 SYDVKM. The CDR3 extends over 15 amino acids. The CDR3 DNA reads as TGTGCCAGCAGTTACCCCCTGAGGGCCAACTACGAGCAGTACTTC. This encodes CASSYPLRANYEQYF.

The chain recombines TRBV5-5 with TRBJ2-1; 8 bases fit TRBD1. The CDR3 spans 18 residues. The germline V gene has CDR1 SGHKS and CDR2 YYEKEE (reference sequence). Trimming took 0 bases from V and 2 from J; bases not matched to a gene: 10. In DNA, the CDR3 is TGTGCCAGCAGCTTGGCCGCAGGGGGCGGTTCGGCCTACAATGAGCAGTTCTTC. Protein: CASSLAAGGGSAYNEQFF.

The chain couples TRBV7-6 to TRBJ2-1; TRBD2 might be the D (6 bases). This CDR3 has 17 residues. V was clipped by 0 bases and J by 0 bases, with 12 bases between them. Germline loops: CDR1 SGHVS, CDR2 FNYEAQ. For the CDR3, the DNA is TGTGCCAGCAGCTTAGCCGGTAGCGGCTACTCCTACAATGAGCAGTTCTTC. This codes for CASSLAGSGYSYNEQFF. Full variable domain (rest looked up from reference TRBV7-6 and TRBJ2-1): GAGVSQSPRYKVTKRGQDVALRCDPISGHVSLYWYRQALGQGPEFLTYFNYEAQQDKSGLPNDRFSAERPEGSISTLTIQRTEQRDSAMYRCASSLAGSGYSYNEQFFGPGTRLTVL.

V is TRBV2 and J is TRBJ1-1; D is perhaps TRBD1 (5 bases). Germline CDR1 SNHLY, CDR2 FYNNEI. The length of the CDR3 is 13 residues. The V end lost 7 bases, the J end lost 1 base, and 10 bases lay between the germline ends. For the CDR3, the DNA is TGTGCCAGCACAGGACAAAAGAACACTGAAGCTTTCTTT. Its protein product is CASTGQKNTEAFF.

The rearrangement joins TRBV15 to TRBJ1-2; D is undetermined. CDR3 size: 14 residues. The germline gives CDR1 LNHNV, CDR2 YYDKDF (reference sequence). V lost 0 bases and J lost 4, with 9 bases in between. The DNA for the CDR3 is TGTGCCACCAGCAGAGATCCCCTATCCTATGGCTACACCTTC. Its translation is CATSRDPLSYGYTF.

This chain links TRBV7-9 with TRBJ2-2, with 9 bases identical to TRBD1. The CDR3 runs 16 residues. Germline V CDR1 and CDR2: SEHNR, FQNEAQ (reference sequence). The V gene end was trimmed by 4 bases and the J gene end by 5 bases; junction bases not matched to a gene: 8. CDR3 in amino acids: CASSSTGGAFTGELFF. DNA of the CDR3: TGTGCCAGCAGCTCCACAGGGGGCGCTTTTACCGGGGAGCTGTTTTTT.

The rearrangement links TRBV10-2 to TRBJ2-3; 10 bases match TRBD1. J lost 4 bases, V lost 6 bases, and 1 base had no gene match. CDR3 length equals 13 residues. Per the germline V gene, CDR1 is WSHSY and CDR2 is SAAADI. CDR3 nucleotide sequence: TGCGCCAGCAGGGACAGGGGGGCAGATACGCAGTATTTT. This encodes CASRDRGADTQYF.

In its sample, this clone was seen a few times. The chain links TRBV28 to TRBJ1-6; 9 bases are a match to TRBD1. V lost 6 bases, J lost 4 bases, and 1 base stayed unmatched. The CDR3 runs to 14 residues. Germline V CDR1 and CDR2: MDHEN, SYDVKM. CDR3 region: CASRTGGYNSPLHF. The CDR3 nucleotides read TGTGCCAGCAGGACAGGGGGGTATAATTCACCCCTCCACTTT.

The chain uses TRBV11-2 and TRBJ1-4; 8 bases are a match to TRBD1. Germline CDR1 SGHAT, CDR2 FQNNGV. The V segment lost 5 bases and the J segment 8 bases; nucleotides outside the gene matches: 7. The CDR3 length is 14 residues. The DNA for the CDR3 is TGTGCCAGCAGCCTGGACAGGGTGAACGAAAAACTGTTTTTT. This gives the protein CASSLDRVNEKLFF.

This chain links TRBV19 with TRBJ1-1; D possibly corresponds to TRBD1 (5 bases). The germline CDR1 and CDR2 sequences are LNHDA and SQIVND (reference sequence). This CDR3 contains 13 residues. Trimming cost V 3 bases and J 3 bases, with 8 bases left between them. The CDR3 spells CASSITGDTEAFF. In DNA, the CDR3 is TGTGCCAGTAGTATTACGGGGGACACTGAAGCTTTCTTT.

This rearrangement joins TRBV6-1 to TRBJ1-2; D unresolved. The CDR3 totals 17 residues. V was clipped by 2 bases and J by 3 bases, with 19 bases between them. Germline V gene data show CDR1 as MNHNS and CDR2 as SASEGT. CDR3 in DNA: TGTGCCAGCAGTGAACCAATCACGGGCGGGTCTGACTATGGCTACACCTTC. It is translated as CASSEPITGGSDYGYTF.

The rearrangement joins TRBV11-2 to TRBJ2-1; D is possibly TRBD2 (7 bases). CDR3 length: 16 amino acids. The germline V and J ends were trimmed by 5 bases and 4 bases, with 18 bases remaining between them. CDR1 is SGHAT and CDR2 is FQNNGV in the germline V gene. CDR3 in amino acids: CASSRSGRGAYNEQFF. The CDR3 DNA reads TGTGCCAGCAGCCGCTCGGGACGGGGGGCTTACAATGAGCAGTTCTTC.

Worth noting for this clone: Additional DNA sequences in this sample encode the identical CDR3. The rearrangement links TRBV7-9 to TRBJ2-1, with 9 bases matching TRBD2. This CDR3 region has 15 residues. Germline assignment: CDR1 SEHNR and CDR2 FQNEAQ (reference sequence). Trimming took 5 bases from V and 0 from J; bases not matched to a gene: 2. The CDR3 nucleotides are TGTGCCAGCAGCCCGCGGGGGGGCTCCTACAATGAGCAGTTCTTC. Protein product: CASSPRGGSYNEQFF. The full variable domain, rest sourced from reference TRBV7-9 and TRBJ2-1, is DTGVSQNPRHKITKRGQNVTFRCDPISEHNRLYWYRQTLGQGPEFLTYFQNEAQLEKSRLLSDRFSAERPKGSFSTLEIQRTEQGDSAMYLCASSPRGGSYNEQFFGPGTRLTVL.

This rearrangement joins TRBV15 to TRBJ2-7, with a weak D call TRBD2 (6 bases). The CDR3 has 17 residues. CDR1 and CDR2 (germline): LNHNV, YYDKDF (reference sequence). V was shortened by 0 bases and J by 3 bases, with 18 bases between the two germline ends. CDR3 DNA: TGTGCCACCAGCAGAGAGGCCCTGACTAGTCCCAGCTACGAGCAGTACTTC. Residues: CATSREALTSPSYEQYF.

The V and J genes are TRBV7-9 and TRBJ2-7; 11 bases map to TRBD1. The CDR3 is 16 residues long. V dropped 5 bases and J dropped 2; count of bases not matched to a gene: 8. Germline assignment: CDR1 SEHNR and CDR2 FQNEAQ (reference sequence). CDR3 sequence (DNA): TGTGCCAGCAGCCCGCCCAAGGGACAGGGGGCCTACGAGCAGTACTTC. Encoded protein: CASSPPKGQGAYEQYF. Full variable domain (remainder filled in from reference TRBV7-9 and TRBJ2-7): DTGVSQNPRHKITKRGQNVTFRCDPISEHNRLYWYRQTLGQGPEFLTYFQNEAQLEKSRLLSDRFSAERPKGSFSTLEIQRTEQGDSAMYLCASSPPKGQGAYEQYFGPGTRLTVT.

This clone appeared once. The rearrangement joins TRBV2 to TRBJ2-1; D remains unclear. The CDR3 is 12 residues long. CDR1 SNHLY and CDR2 FYNNEI come from the germline V gene. V lost 5 bases and J lost 7, with 9 bases in between. The chain's CDR3 is CASSSFQNEQFF. The CDR3 coding sequence is TGTGCCAGCAGTTCCTTTCAGAATGAGCAGTTCTTC.

V usage is TRBV11-2 and J usage is TRBJ1-6; a possible D gene is TRBD1 (5 bases). The germline CDR1 and CDR2 sequences are SGHAT and FQNNGV. CDR3 length: 13 amino acids. Trimming removed 5 bases from V and 14 bases from J, with 16 bases in between. The CDR3 nucleotides are TGTGCCAGCAGCCGAGACACAGCGGGGGCCCTCCACTTT. It codes for CASSRDTAGALHF.

The chain combines TRBV11-1 with TRBJ1-2; 9 bases are a match to TRBD1. V lost 4 bases to trimming and J lost 8 bases; unmatched junction nucleotides: 5. CDR1 is SGHAT and CDR2 is FQDESV in the germline V gene (reference sequence). The CDR3 spans 13 residues. The CDR3 here is CASSSGTGNGYTF. CDR3 DNA: TGTGCCAGCAGCTCCGGGACAGGGAACGGCTACACCTTC.

The chain combines TRBV16 with TRBJ2-7; 7 nucleotides agree with TRBD1. The CDR3 is made up of 14 amino acids. Germline V lookup: CDR1 KGHSY, CDR2 FQNENV. Unmatched junction bases numbered 6, after V lost 4 bases and J lost 3 bases. DNA for the CDR3: TGTGCCAGCAGCCCCCGACAGGGAGACTACGAGCAGTACTTC. This encodes CASSPRQGDYEQYF.

The J gene is TRBJ2-5, the V gene TRBV7-6; TRBD2 agrees at 8 bases. Germline V lookup: CDR1 SGHVS, CDR2 FNYEAQ. CDR3 length equals 15 residues. The V gene end was trimmed by 5 bases and the J gene end by 2 bases; junction bases not matched to a gene: 7. The CDR3 DNA sequence: TGTGCCAGCAGCGGCGGGGGGATAATACAAGAGACCCAGTACTTC. Protein sequence: CASSGGGIIQETQYF.

This clone was seen more than once but under ten times. The chain is built from TRBV5-4 and TRBJ1-2; D not certain. CDR1 and CDR2 (germline): SGHNT, YYREEE (reference sequence). This CDR3 has 16 residues. V was pared by 0 bases and J by 0 bases, with 12 bases between. The CDR3 is CASSLGRTETNYGYTF. In DNA, the CDR3 is TGTGCCAGCAGCTTGGGACGGACTGAGACTAACTATGGCTACACCTTC. The full variable domain, its missing parts supplied by reference TRBV5-4 and TRBJ1-2, is ETGVTQSPTHLIKTRGQQVTLRCSSQSGHNTVSWYQQALGQGPQFIFQYYREEENGRGNFPPRFSGLQFPNYSSELNVNALELDDSALYLCASSLGRTETNYGYTFGSGTRLTVV.